Below are 18 T cell receptor beta chains sequenced from a single sample in a study of cytomegalovirus exposure and HLA in healthy donors. Vbeta (60) and Jbeta (13) primers were used in the PCR. Profiled with immunoSEQ multiplex PCR; TCRdb holds only in-frame clones, not every one. The sample contains 160,000 or so clones, about 80% of which appear only once. The sequenced material came from PBMCs. The receptors derive from a woman in her 50s in good health and CMV-seronegative.

The chain joins TRBV4-1 to TRBJ2-7; unclear D gene. Germline lookup yields CDR1 MGHRA and CDR2 YSYEKL. This CDR3 spans 14 amino acids. V was clipped by 0 bases and J by 2 bases, with 8 bases between them. Written as DNA, the CDR3 is TGCGCCAGCAGCCAAGATGACATTACCTACGAGCAGTACTTC. This translates into CASSQDDITYEQYF.

The chain employs TRBV2 and TRBJ2-5; 10 bases are a match to TRBD1. Germline V gene sequence: CDR1 SNHLY, CDR2 FYNNEI. This CDR3 comprises 17 residues. After removal of 6 bases from V and 0 bases from J, the junction contained 10 bases not matched to a gene. The CDR3 DNA is TGTGCCAGCAGCGGAACTCCGGGACAGGGGTACCAAGAGACCCAGTACTTC. Encoded protein: CASSGTPGQGYQETQYF.

This chain joins TRBV7-9 and TRBJ1-2; D unclear. CDR3 size: 13 residues. CDR1 and CDR2 from the germline V gene are SEHNR and FQNEAQ (reference sequence). Trimming stripped 5 bases from V and 4 bases from J, with 11 bases between. DNA for the CDR3: TGTGCCAGCAGCACGACTCAGACCTATGGCTACACCTTC. It encodes CASSTTQTYGYTF.

The chain combines TRBV28 with TRBJ2-1; the match to TRBD2 covers 13 bases. The germline V gene has CDR1 MDHEN and CDR2 SYDVKM. Trimming took 8 bases from V and 6 from J; bases not matched to a gene: 4. The CDR3 consists of 14 residues. The CDR3, as DNA: TGTGCCAGCCTACTAGCGGGAGGGCCCAATGAGCAGTTCTTC. Amino acid sequence: CASLLAGGPNEQFF.

This clone showed up just once. The gene calls are TRBV7-9 and TRBJ1-2, with TRBD1 as a possible D gene (5 bases). CDR3 size: 12 residues. Trimming left V 1 base short and J 10 bases short, with 10 bases between. The V gene's germline CDR1 is SEHNR and CDR2 FQNEAQ (reference sequence). The CDR3 loop reads CASSLVQGAYTF. CDR3 nucleotide sequence: TGTGCCAGCAGCTTAGTTCAGGGTGCCTACACCTTC. Full variable domain (rest looked up from reference TRBV7-9 and TRBJ1-2): DTGVSQNPRHKITKRGQNVTFRCDPISEHNRLYWYRQTLGQGPEFLTYFQNEAQLEKSRLLSDRFSAERPKGSFSTLEIQRTEQGDSAMYLCASSLVQGAYTFGSGTRLTVV.

CDR3 nucleotide sequence: TGTGCCACCAGACACCCTGAGGGGACAGCCAACCAAGAGACCCAGTACTTC. This encodes CATRHPEGTANQETQYF. J is TRBJ2-5 and V is TRBV15, with 7 bases that match TRBD1. Trimming removed 6 bases from V and 0 bases from J; junction bases left unmatched: 13. This CDR3 is built from 17 residues. CDR1 is LNHNV and CDR2 is YYDKDF in the germline V gene (reference sequence).

The chain joins TRBV6-6 to TRBJ1-1; TRBD1 matches at 9 bases. This CDR3 comprises 14 residues. Germline loops: CDR1 MNHNY, CDR2 SVGAGI (reference sequence). V trimming: 6 bases; J trimming: 5 bases; junction bases outside the gene matches: 7. CDR3 sequence reads: CASREGQGYTEAFF. The CDR3, as DNA: TGTGCCAGCAGGGAGGGACAGGGATATACTGAAGCTTTCTTT.

The V gene is TRBV7-2, the J gene TRBJ2-1; 8 nucleotides line up with TRBD2. This CDR3 region has 14 residues. V shed 4 bases and J 8 bases; nucleotides not matched to a gene: 7. In germline, CDR1 is SGHTA, CDR2 FQGNSA. CDR3 sequence reads: CASSSRLAMDEQFF. The CDR3 DNA is TGTGCCAGCAGCTCAAGACTAGCGATGGATGAGCAGTTCTTC. Variable domain in full (rest from reference TRBV7-2 and TRBJ2-1): GAGVSQSPSNKVTEKGKDVELRCDPISGHTALYWYRQSLGQGLEFLIYFQGNSAPDKSGLPSDRFSAERTGGSVSTLTIQRTQQEDSAVYLCASSSRLAMDEQFFGPGTRLTVL.

In this sample, this clone turned up once. V and J are TRBV6-4 and TRBJ2-4; maybe TRBD2 (6 bases). Germline CDR1 and CDR2: MRHNA and SNTAGT. The CDR3 is 17 residues long. The V and J ends lost 4 bases and 3 bases respectively, with 19 bases between them. The CDR3 reads CASSVPGETTDKNIQYF. In DNA form, the CDR3 reads TGTGCCAGCAGTGTCCCGGGGGAGACAACGGACAAAAACATTCAGTACTTC.

The chain has TRBV10-3 and TRBJ1-2; D is unclear. The CDR3 is 13 amino acids. Trimming removed 4 bases at V and 10 bases at J, with 16 bases between. CDR1 is ENHRY, CDR2 SYGVKD, per germline. In DNA, the CDR3 is TGTGCCATCAGTGGCCGTGAGAGGTTGACCTACACCTTC. This translates into CAISGRERLTYTF.

The chain uses TRBV28 and TRBJ2-3; D might be TRBD1 (7 bases). In germline, CDR1 is MDHEN, CDR2 SYDVKM. V lost 8 bases, J lost 8 bases, and 23 bases lay in between. CDR3 length: 15 residues. The CDR3 protein is CASVGGDSPPGTQYF. CDR3 sequence (DNA): TGTGCCAGCGTAGGCGGGGACAGCCCGCCAGGTACGCAGTATTTT.

This clone was seen only once. The chain joins TRBV23-1 to TRBJ2-7; tentative D call: TRBD2 (5 bases). TRBV23-1 is reported as an ORF; its role is uncertain. CDR3 size: 18 residues. The V and J ends lost 0 bases and 3 bases respectively, with 21 bases between them. CDR3 nucleotides: TGCGCCAGCAGTCAATCAACGACGACCCGGGGAGTCAACTACGAGCAGTACTTC. Its protein product is CASSQSTTTRGVNYEQYF.

This clone came up once. The chain joins TRBV4-3 to TRBJ2-7; 9 bases fit TRBD1. CDR1 LGHNA and CDR2 YSLEER come from the germline V gene. This CDR3 contains 14 residues. The V segment lost 2 bases and the J segment 6 bases; nucleotides outside the gene matches: 5. The CDR3 DNA reads TGCGCCAGCAGCCAATGGACAGGGGTGGGCGAGCAGTACTTC. It is translated as CASSQWTGVGEQYF.

This clone was seen a few times. V is TRBV25-1 and J is TRBJ1-4; 9 positions agree with TRBD1. CDR3 length equals 15 residues. Germline V gene lookup returns CDR1 MGHDK and CDR2 SYGVNS. J was trimmed by 7 bases and V by 2 bases; bases with no gene match: 5. The CDR3 DNA is TGTGCCAGCAGTGAAGACAGGGGGTCGGGTGAAAAACTGTTTTTT. Its protein is CASSEDRGSGEKLFF. The full variable domain, its missing parts supplied by reference TRBV25-1 and TRBJ1-4, is EADIYQTPRYLVIGTGKKITLECSQTMGHDKMYWYQQDPGMELHLIHYSYGVNSTEKGDLSSESTVSRIRTEHFPLTLESARPSHTSQYLCASSEDRGSGEKLFFGSGTQLSVL.

The chain carries TRBV4-3 and TRBJ2-3; D is ambiguous. The CDR3 extends over 14 amino acids. Germline values: CDR1 LGHNA, CDR2 YSLEER. Between the trimmed V and J ends, which lost 3 bases and 6 bases, there was a span of 13 bases. The CDR3 DNA reads as TGCGCCAGCAGCCAGCTTAACGACTGGGATACGCAGTATTTT. Amino acids: CASSQLNDWDTQYF.

V is TRBV18 and J is TRBJ1-5; D call uncertain. Trimming left V 4 bases short and J 9 bases short, with 13 bases between. There are 13 residues in the CDR3. Per the germline V gene, CDR1 is KGHSH and CDR2 is LQKENI. In DNA form, the CDR3 reads TGTGCCAGCTCACAGGAGTTTTTCAGGCCCCAGCATTTT. The encoded protein is CASSQEFFRPQHF.

In its sample, this clone was seen a few times. The chain is built from TRBV6-5 and TRBJ1-1; D remains unclear. Germline values: CDR1 MNHEY, CDR2 SVGAGI. The CDR3 has 14 amino acids. V was clipped by 1 base and J by 4 bases, with 10 bases between them. The CDR3 protein is CASSYLSFGTEAFF. The CDR3 nucleotides are TGTGCCAGCAGTTACTTGAGCTTTGGCACTGAAGCTTTCTTT.

The V gene is TRBV7-4, the J gene TRBJ2-7; 10 bases are shared with TRBD1. Trimming removed 4 bases from V and 3 bases from J; junction bases left unmatched: 3. The CDR3 covers 14 residues. Germline V lookup: CDR1 SGHVT, CDR2 SQSDAQ. In DNA form, the CDR3 reads TGTGCCAGCAGCTACCGGGACAGGGGCTACGAGCAGTACTTC. This gives the protein CASSYRDRGYEQYF.